The clone carrying this TCR beta chain was observed many times. Antigen: not known. This blood was taken when hyperthyroidism was first diagnosed, before any ophthalmopathy symptoms existed. The data were obtained in a study of T cells in Graves' hyperthyroidism and ophthalmopathy. Notes on the study in general: Ophthalmopathy got predicted by the model a median approximately 6.4 months before its onset.

Trimming cost V 2 bases and J 9 bases, with 4 bases left between them. This CDR3 has 11 amino acids. Germline CDR1 is SGHAT and CDR2 is FQNNGV. RNA transcripts provided the source from which TCR beta CDR3 regions were amplified. The TCR CDR3 was amplified in a first-round RT-PCR using the HTBI primer set. Using its own MiXCR run on the multiplex PCR reads, TCRdb lists one record per CDR3 protein. The table records approximately 720,000 distinct CDR3 sequences, around 20% of them present only once. The J gene is TRBJ2-2, the V gene TRBV11-2; D is unresolved. The receptor was isolated from a woman aged 45-59 years with Graves' hyperthyroidism that later progressed to Graves' ophthalmopathy. The sequenced material came from blood. The CDR3 loop is CASSLFRELFF. The CDR3 DNA reads as TGTGCCAGCAGCTTATTTAGGGAGCTGTTTTTT.